This T cell receptor (beta chain) was obtained from a study of vaccination and CD4 T cells after COVID-19. CDR1 is SGHRS and CDR2 is YFSETQ in the germline V gene. Losses at the gene ends were 3 bases for V and 0 bases for J; bases not matched to a gene: 8. The CDR3 totals 19 residues. A remark on this clonotype: The antigen is not known.

The Oncomine TCR Beta short-read assay was what sequenced the DNA obtained from cultured CD4+ T cells. Cultures of CD4+ T cells served as the source for extracting genomic DNA. From the PCR reads, TCRdb called clonotypes with MiXCR, one entry per CDR3 protein. The data show roughly 11,000 distinct CDR3 sequences, less than 40% seen once. The sample's treatment: roughly nine-day PBMC culture with coronavirus spike peptide pools or control peptides (ViraFEST assay). Investigators obtained the unexposed donor's CD4+ T cells before the COVID-19 pandemic (2011-2018). The authors swapped half the medium for fresh IL-2 medium on days 3 and 7. It was after about 10 days of culture that CD4+ T cells were isolated by negative selection.

Sequencing used CD4+ T cells from blood, cultured in vitro. The chain is built from TRBV5-1 and TRBJ2-1; 14 bases align to TRBD2. The sequence was obtained from a human donor in good health. The CDR3 DNA follows: TGCGCCAGCAGCTCGCTCGGGACTAGCGGGAGAAGCTCCTACAATGAGCAGTTCTTC. It yields the protein CASSSLGTSGRSSYNEQFF.